This T cell receptor (beta chain) was found in a study of T cells in Graves' hyperthyroidism and ophthalmopathy. Aged 18 to 65, the patients had hyperthyroidism that was newly diagnosed and had lasted under 2 months. Patients showing uncontrolled infection, other autoimmune disease, pregnancy or lactation were ineligible. Losses at the gene ends were 4 bases for V and 0 bases for J; bases not matched to a gene: 5. Germline-derived CDR1 and CDR2 are SGHAT and FQNNGV. There are 15 residues in the CDR3. Researchers took RNA transcripts and amplified the TCR beta CDR3 regions from them. With the HTBI primer set, the TCR CDR3 went through a first round of RT-PCR. TCRdb analysed the multiplex PCR reads with MiXCR anew, one entry per CDR3 protein. Among some 400,000 distinct CDR3 sequences listed, 13% were seen once. Overall study results and limits: Ophthalmopathy, which appeared later, was predicted by the model a median roughly 6.5 months before onset.

This clonotype was seen ten or more times. What it binds is unknown. The chain combines TRBV11-2 with TRBJ2-7; 8 bases are shared with TRBD2. The TCR comes from a man younger than 40 with Graves' hyperthyroidism that later progressed to Graves' ophthalmopathy. The specimen was blood. CDR3 region: CASSSKRGNSYEQYF. The CDR3 DNA sequence: TGTGCCAGCAGCTCCAAGCGGGGGAACTCCTACGAGCAGTACTTC.